This passage covers 2 T cell receptor beta chains from one sample sequenced in a study of blood T cell repertoires in COVID-19. Using immunoSEQ multiplex PCR, the repertoire was profiled, and TCRdb retains in-frame clones only, with some absent. The table lists about 35,000 clones, over 80% of them singletons. The sequencing sample was made of peripheral blood. The receptor set was obtained from a human donor in a cohort sampled during active COVID-19.

The gene calls are TRBV6-4 and TRBJ1-1; TRBD1 agrees at 7 bases. V lost 6 bases and J lost 0; bases outside the gene matches: 4. This CDR3 spans 14 amino acids. In germline, CDR1 is MRHNA, CDR2 SNTAGT. CDR3 in DNA: TGTGCCAGCAGCCGGGACAGCTTGAACACTGAAGCTTTCTTT. It translates to CASSRDSLNTEAFF.

The V call is TRBV2, the J call TRBJ2-7; 10 bases match TRBD1. V shed 0 bases, J shed 4 bases, and the junction held 3 bases outside the gene matches. This CDR3 has 15 amino acids. Germline-derived CDR1 and CDR2 are SNHLY and FYNNEI. The CDR3 DNA sequence: TGTGCCAGCAGTGAAGCCGGGACAGGGGTTTACGAGCAGTACTTC. The encoded protein is CASSEAGTGVYEQYF.